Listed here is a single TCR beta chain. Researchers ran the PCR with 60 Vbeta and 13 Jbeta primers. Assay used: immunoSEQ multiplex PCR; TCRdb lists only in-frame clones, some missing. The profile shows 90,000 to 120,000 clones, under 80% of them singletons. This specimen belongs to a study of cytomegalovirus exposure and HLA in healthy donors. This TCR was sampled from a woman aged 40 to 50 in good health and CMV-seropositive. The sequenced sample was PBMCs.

CDR3: CASKGTGVNTEAFF. In DNA form, the CDR3 reads TGTGCCAGTAAAGGGACAGGGGTGAACACTGAAGCTTTCTTT. This chain joins TRBV19 and TRBJ1-1; 10 positions agree with TRBD1. This CDR3 region has 14 residues. J lost 0 bases, V lost 7 bases, and 2 bases had no gene match. The V gene's germline CDR1 is LNHDA and CDR2 SQIVND (reference sequence).